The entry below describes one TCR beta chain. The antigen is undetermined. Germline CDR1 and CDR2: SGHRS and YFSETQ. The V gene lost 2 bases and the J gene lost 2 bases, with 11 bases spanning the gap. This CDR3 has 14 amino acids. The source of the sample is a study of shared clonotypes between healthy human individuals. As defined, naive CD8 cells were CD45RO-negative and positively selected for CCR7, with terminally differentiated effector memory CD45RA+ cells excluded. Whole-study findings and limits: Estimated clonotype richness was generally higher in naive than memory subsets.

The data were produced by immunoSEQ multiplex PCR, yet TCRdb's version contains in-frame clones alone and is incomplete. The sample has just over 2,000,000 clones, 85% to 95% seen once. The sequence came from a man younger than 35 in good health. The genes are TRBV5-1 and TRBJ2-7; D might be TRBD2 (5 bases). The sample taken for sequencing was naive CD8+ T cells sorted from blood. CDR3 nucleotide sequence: TGCGCCAGCAGCTTTACTAGAGGCGCCTACGAGCAGTACTTC. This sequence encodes CASSFTRGAYEQYF.